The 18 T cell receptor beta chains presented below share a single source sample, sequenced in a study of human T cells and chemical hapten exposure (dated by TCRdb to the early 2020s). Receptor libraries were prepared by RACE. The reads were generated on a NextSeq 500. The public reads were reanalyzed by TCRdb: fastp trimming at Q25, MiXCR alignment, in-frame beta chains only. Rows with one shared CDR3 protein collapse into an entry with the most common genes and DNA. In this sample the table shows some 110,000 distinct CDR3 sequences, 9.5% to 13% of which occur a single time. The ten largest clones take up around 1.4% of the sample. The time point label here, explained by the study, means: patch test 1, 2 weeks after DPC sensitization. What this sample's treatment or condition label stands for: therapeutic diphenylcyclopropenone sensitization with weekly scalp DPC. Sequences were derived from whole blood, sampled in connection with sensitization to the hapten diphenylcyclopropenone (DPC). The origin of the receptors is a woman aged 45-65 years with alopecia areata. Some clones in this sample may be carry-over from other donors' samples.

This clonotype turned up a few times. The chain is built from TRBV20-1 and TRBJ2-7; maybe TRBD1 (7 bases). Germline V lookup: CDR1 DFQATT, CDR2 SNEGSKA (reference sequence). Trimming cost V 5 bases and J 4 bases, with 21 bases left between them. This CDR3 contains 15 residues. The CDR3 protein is CSAPTSQGGGYEQYF. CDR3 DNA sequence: TGCAGTGCTCCGACCTCGCAGGGGGGCGGTTACGAGCAGTACTTC.

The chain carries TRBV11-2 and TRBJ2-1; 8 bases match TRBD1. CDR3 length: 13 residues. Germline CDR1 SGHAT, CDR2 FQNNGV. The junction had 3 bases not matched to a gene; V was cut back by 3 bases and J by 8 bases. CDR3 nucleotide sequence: TGTGCCAGCAGCTTTCCGGGACAGGATGAGCAGTTCTTC. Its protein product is CASSFPGQDEQFF.

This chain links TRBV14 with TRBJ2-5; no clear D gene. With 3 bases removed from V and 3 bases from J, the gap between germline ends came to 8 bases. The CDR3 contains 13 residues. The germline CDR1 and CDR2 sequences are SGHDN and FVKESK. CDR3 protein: CASSHGSEETQYF. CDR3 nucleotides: TGTGCCAGCAGCCACGGATCTGAAGAGACCCAGTACTTC.

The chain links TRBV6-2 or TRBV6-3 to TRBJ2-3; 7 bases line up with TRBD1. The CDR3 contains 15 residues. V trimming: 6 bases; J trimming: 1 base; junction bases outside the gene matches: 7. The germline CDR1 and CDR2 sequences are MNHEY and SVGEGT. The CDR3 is CASSRGQWGTDTQYF. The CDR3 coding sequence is TGTGCCAGCAGCAGGGGACAGTGGGGCACAGATACGCAGTATTTT.

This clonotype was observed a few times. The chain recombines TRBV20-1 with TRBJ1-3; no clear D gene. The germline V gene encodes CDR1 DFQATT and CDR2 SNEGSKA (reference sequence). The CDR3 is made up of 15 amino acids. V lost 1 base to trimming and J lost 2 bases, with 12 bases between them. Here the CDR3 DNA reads TGCAGTGCTAGAGCCCACTCCGCGGCTGGAAACACCATATATTTT. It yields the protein CSARAHSAAGNTIYF.

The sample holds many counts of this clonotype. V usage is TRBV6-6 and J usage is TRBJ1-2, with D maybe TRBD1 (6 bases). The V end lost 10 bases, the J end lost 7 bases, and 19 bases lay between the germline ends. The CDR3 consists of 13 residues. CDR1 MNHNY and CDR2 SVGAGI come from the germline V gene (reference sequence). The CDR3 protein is CATSGDVRGGYTF. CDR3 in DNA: TGTGCCACGAGCGGGGACGTCAGGGGTGGCTACACCTTC.

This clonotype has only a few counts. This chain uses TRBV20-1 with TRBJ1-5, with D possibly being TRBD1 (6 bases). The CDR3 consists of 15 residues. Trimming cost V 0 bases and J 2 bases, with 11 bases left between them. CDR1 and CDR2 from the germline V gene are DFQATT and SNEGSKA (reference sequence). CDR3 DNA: TGCAGTGCTAGAGAGGGGGGCCAACGCAATCAGCCCCAGCATTTT. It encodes CSAREGGQRNQPQHF.

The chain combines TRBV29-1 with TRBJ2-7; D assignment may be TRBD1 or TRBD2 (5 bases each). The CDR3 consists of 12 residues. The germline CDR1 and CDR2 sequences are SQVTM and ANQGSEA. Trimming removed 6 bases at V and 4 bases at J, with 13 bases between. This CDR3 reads CSVAGDGYEQYF. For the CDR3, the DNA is TGCAGCGTGGCCGGGGACGGTTACGAGCAGTACTTC.

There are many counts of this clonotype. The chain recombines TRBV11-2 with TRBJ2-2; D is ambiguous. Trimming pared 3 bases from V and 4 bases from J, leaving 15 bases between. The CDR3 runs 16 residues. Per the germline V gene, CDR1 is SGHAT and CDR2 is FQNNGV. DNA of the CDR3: TGTGCCAGCAGCTTCGACGGGTGGGCTAGCACCGGGGAGCTGTTTTTT. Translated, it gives CASSFDGWASTGELFF.

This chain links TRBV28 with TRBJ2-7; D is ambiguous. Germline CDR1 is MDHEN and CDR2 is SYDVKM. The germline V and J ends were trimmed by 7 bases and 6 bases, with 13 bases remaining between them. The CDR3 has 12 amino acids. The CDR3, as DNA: TGTGCCAGCACCACTACCCCGAGCGAGCAGTACTTC. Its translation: CASTTTPSEQYF.

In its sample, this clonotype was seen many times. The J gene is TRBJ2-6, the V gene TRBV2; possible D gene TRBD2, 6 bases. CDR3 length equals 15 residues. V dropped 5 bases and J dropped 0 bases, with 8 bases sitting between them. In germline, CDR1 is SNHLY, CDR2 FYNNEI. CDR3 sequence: CASSFSGSGANVLTF. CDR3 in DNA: TGTGCCAGCAGTTTTAGCGGCTCTGGGGCCAACGTCCTGACTTTC. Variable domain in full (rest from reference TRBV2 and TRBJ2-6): EPEVTQTPSHQVTQMGQEVILRCVPISNHLYFYWYRQILGQKVEFLVSFYNNEISEKSEIFDDQFSVERPDGSNFTLKIRSTKLEDSAMYFCASSFSGSGANVLTFGAGSRLTVL.

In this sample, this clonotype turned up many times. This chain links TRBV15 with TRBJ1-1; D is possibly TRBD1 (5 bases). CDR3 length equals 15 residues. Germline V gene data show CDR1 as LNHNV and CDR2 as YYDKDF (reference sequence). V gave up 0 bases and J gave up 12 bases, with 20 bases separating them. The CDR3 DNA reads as TGTGCCACCAGCAGAGATAGGTTTCGGGACCAGAACACTTTCTTT. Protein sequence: CATSRDRFRDQNTFF. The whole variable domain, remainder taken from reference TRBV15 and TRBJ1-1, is DAMVIQNPRYQVTQFGKPVTLSCSQTLNHNVMYWYQQKSSQAPKLLFHYYDKDFNNEADTPDNFQSRRPNTSFCFLDIRSPGLGDTAMYLCATSRDRFRDQNTFFGQGTRLTVV.

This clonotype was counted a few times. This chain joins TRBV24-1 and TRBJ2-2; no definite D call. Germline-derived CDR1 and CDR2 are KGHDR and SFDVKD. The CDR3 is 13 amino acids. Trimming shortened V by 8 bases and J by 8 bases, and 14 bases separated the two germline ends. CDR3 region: CATTPGLGGELFF. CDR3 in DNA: TGTGCCACCACCCCCGGTCTAGGGGGGGAGCTGTTTTTT.

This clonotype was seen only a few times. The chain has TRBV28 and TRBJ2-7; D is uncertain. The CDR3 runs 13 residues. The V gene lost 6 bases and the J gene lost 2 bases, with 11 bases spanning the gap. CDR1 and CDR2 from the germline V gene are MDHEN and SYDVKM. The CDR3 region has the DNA TGTGCCAGCAGCGACTCCGTCGCCTACGAGCAGTACTTC. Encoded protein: CASSDSVAYEQYF.

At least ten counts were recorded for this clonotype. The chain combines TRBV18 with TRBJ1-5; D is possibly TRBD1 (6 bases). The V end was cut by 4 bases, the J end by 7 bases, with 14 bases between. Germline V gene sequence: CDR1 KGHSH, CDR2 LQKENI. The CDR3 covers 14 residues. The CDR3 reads CASSLHRDDQPQHF. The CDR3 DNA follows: TGTGCCAGCTCACTTCACAGGGACGACCAGCCCCAGCATTTT.

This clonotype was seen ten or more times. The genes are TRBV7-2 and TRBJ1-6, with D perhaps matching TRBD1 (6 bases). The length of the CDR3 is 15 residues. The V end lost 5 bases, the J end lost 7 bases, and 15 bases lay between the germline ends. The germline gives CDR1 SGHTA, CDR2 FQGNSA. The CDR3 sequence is CASSPTTGSNSPLHF. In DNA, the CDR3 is TGTGCCAGCAGCCCAACCACAGGGTCCAATTCACCCCTCCACTTT.

The CDR3 coding sequence is TGTGCCAGCAGCTCCATCGACGAGCAGTACTTC. Its protein is CASSSIDEQYF. This rearrangement joins TRBV7-9 to TRBJ2-7, with D hard to call. Germline V gene lookup returns CDR1 SEHNR and CDR2 FQNEAQ (reference sequence). Trimming shortened V by 4 bases and J by 5 bases, and 6 bases separated the two germline ends. This CDR3 has 11 residues. Full variable domain (remainder filled in from reference TRBV7-9 and TRBJ2-7): DTGVSQNPRHKITKRGQNVTFRCDPISEHNRLYWYRQTLGQGPEFLTYFQNEAQLEKSRLLSDRFSAERPKGSFSTLEIQRTEQGDSAMYLCASSSIDEQYFGPGTRLTVT.

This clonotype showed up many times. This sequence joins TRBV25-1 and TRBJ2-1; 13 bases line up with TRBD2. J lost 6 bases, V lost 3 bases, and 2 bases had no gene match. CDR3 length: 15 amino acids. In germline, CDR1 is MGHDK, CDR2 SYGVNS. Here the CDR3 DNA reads TGTGCCAGCAGTGATGGGACTAGCGGGATCAATGAGCAGTTCTTC. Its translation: CASSDGTSGINEQFF. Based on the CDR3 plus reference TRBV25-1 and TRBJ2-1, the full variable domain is EADIYQTPRYLVIGTGKKITLECSQTMGHDKMYWYQQDPGMELHLIHYSYGVNSTEKGDLSSESTVSRIRTEHFPLTLESARPSHTSQYLCASSDGTSGINEQFFGPGTRLTVL.